This TCR beta chain was captured by sequencing in a study of T cells after yellow fever vaccination. V was clipped by 2 bases and J by 3 bases, with 9 bases between them. The germline CDR1 and CDR2 sequences are DFQATT and SNEGSKA (reference sequence). The CDR3 contains 13 residues. TCRdb recomputed calls from the 5' RACE reads with MiXCR, one row per CDR3 protein. This sample carries 310,000 or so distinct CDR3 sequences, roughly 7% of them seen once, and the ten largest clones take 15% to 20%. There are many counts of this clonotype. This TCR derives from a man aged 18 to 29 who received the YFV17D yellow fever vaccine. V gene TRBV20-1 combines with J gene TRBJ2-3; D may be TRBD1 (5 bases). The source was PBMCs, collected around 45 days after the first yellow fever vaccination. CDR3 sequence reads: CSARLPGTDTQYF. In DNA, the CDR3 is TGCAGTGCTAGACTCCCAGGGACAGATACGCAGTATTTT.